This record covers a single T cell receptor (beta chain). The sample belongs to a study of blood T cell repertoires in COVID-19. For the study at large: Acute and convalescent COVID-19 specimens originated in the United States, Italy and Spain. Nucleic acid was either cDNA or gDNA, and it came from T cells, B-cell-depleted T cells, or PBMCs.

Per the authors' pipeline: Estimation of nucleated cell counts relied on the amplification of reference gene primers. Assay: immunoSEQ multiplex PCR; the TCRdb copy retains only in-frame clones and omits some. Clonal size and the V and J genes are those of that table, whereas D and trimming came from the DNA. This table has under 300,000 clones, 86% appearing once. The CDR3 contains 16 residues. V dropped 1 base and J dropped 5 bases, with 12 bases sitting between them. The germline V gene encodes CDR1 LGHNA and CDR2 YNFKEQ. The sequencing sample was made of peripheral blood. The sequence derives from a man at least 80 years old with acute or convalescent COVID-19. The V and J genes are TRBV4-2 and TRBJ1-6; no reliable D call. DNA of the CDR3: TGTGCCAGCAGCCAAGGTCTCGTCGAGAATAATTCACCCCTCCACTTT. This translates into CASSQGLVENNSPLHF.